This TCR beta chain was obtained from a study of CD8 T cells in ankylosing spondylitis. Regarding the study as a whole: Some of these motif variants have turned up before, in reports on reactive arthritis synovial fluid and blood. A TCR beta motif of about 8 highly homologous variants seemed to mark ankylosing spondylitis blood. Clones linked to disease were reported to show significant enrichment in matched ankylosing spondylitis synovial fluid.

As for this clonotype: Its specificity is not known.

Using quantitative 5'-RACE with molecular barcodes, the authors made TCR beta libraries. From the 5' RACE reads, TCRdb called clonotypes with MiXCR, one entry per CDR3 protein. The sample has 350,000 or so distinct CDR3 sequences; 7% to 9% are singletons. Trimming took off 0 bases at V and 5 bases at J, with 8 bases between the two ends. The CDR3 has 13 residues. Germline V gene data show CDR1 as SGHTS and CDR2 as YDEGEE. The rearrangement uses TRBV5-8 and TRBJ2-5; the D is unclear. Sequencing was done on a sample of blood, either unsorted or a sorted T cell fraction (not recorded which). This receptor was obtained from a male donor with ankylosing spondylitis. CDR3 loop: CASSLEFGETQYF. The DNA of the CDR3 is TGTGCCAGCAGCTTGGAATTTGGGGAGACCCAGTACTTC. Full variable domain (rest looked up from reference TRBV5-8 and TRBJ2-5): EAGVTQSPTHLIKTRGQQATLRCSPISGHTSVYWYQQALGLGLQFLLWYDEGEERNRGNFPPRFSGRQFPNYSSELNVNALELEDSALYLCASSLEFGETQYFGPGTRLLVL.